This T cell receptor (beta chain) was documented in a study of cytomegalovirus exposure and HLA in healthy donors. This clone was recorded once. Assay used: immunoSEQ multiplex PCR; TCRdb lists only in-frame clones, some missing. Counted here are about 92,000 clones, about 94% occurring once; the ten biggest clones make up approximately 1.1%. What was sequenced was PBMCs. The sequence came from a woman under 40 in good health and CMV-seropositive.

This chain's CDR3 is CASSYSNGFSEQYF. In DNA form, the CDR3 reads TGTGCCAGCAGTTACTCGAACGGGTTTAGCGAGCAGTACTTC. V usage is TRBV6-6 and J usage is TRBJ2-7; no firm D call. V lost 0 bases, J lost 6 bases, and 12 bases lay in between. Per germline, CDR1 MNHNY and CDR2 SVGAGI (reference sequence). The CDR3 length is 14 residues.